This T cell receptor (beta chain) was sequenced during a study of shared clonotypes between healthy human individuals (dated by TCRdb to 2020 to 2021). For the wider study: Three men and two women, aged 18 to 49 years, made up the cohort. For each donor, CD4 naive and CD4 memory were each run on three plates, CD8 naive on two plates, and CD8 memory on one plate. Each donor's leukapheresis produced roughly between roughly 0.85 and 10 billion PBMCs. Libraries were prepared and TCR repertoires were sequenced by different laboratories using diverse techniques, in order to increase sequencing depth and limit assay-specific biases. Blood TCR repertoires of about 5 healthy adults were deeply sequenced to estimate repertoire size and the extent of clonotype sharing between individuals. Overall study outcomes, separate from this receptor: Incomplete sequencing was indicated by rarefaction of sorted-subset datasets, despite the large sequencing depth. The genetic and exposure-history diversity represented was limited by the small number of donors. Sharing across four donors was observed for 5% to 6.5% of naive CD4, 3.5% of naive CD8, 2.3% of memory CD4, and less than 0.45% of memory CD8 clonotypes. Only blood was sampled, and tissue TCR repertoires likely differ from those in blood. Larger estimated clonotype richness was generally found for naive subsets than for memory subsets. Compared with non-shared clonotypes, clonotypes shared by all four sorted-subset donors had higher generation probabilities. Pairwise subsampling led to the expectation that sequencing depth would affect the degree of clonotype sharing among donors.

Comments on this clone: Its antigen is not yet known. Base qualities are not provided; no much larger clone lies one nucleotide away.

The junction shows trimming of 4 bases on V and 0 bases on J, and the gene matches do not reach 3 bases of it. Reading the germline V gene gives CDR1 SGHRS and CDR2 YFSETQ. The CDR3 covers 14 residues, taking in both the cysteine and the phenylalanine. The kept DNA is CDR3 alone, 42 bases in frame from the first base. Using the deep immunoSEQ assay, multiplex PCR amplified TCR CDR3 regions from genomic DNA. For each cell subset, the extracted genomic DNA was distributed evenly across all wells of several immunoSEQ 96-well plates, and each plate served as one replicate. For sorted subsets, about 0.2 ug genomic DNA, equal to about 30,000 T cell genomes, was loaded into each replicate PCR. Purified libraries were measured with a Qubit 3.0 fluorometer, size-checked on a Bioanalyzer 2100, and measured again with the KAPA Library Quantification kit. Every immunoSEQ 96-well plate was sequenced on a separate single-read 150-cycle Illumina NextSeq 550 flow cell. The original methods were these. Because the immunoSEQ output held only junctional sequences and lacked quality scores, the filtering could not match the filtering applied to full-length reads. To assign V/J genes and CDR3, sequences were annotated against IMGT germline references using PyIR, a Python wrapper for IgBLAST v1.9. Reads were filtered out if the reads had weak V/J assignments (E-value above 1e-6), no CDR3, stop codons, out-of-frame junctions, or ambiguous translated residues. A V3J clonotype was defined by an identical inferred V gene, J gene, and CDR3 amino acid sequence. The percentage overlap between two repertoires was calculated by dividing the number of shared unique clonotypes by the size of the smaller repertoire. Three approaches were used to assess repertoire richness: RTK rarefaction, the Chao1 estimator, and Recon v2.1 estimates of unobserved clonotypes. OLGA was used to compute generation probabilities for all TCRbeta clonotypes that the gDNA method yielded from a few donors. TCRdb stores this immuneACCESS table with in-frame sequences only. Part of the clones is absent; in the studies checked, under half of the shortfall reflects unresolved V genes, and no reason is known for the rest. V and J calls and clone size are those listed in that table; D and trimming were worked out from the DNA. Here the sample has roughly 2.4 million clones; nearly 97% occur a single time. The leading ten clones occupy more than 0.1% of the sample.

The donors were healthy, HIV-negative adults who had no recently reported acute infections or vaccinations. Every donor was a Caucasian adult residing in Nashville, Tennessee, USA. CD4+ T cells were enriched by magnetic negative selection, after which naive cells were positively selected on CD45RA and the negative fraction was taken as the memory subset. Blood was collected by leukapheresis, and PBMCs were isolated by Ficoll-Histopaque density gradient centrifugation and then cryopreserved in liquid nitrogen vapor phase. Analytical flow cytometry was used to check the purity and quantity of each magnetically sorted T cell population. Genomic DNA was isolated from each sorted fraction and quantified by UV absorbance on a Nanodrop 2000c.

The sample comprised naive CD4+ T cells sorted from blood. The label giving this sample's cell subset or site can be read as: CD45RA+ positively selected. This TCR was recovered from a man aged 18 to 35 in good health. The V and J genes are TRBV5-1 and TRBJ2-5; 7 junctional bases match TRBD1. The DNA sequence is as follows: TGCGCCAGCAGCGTAGGGACAGACCAAGAGACCCAGTACTTC. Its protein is CASSVGTDQETQYF.